This section outlines one TCR beta chain sequence together with its context. The record originates from a study of blood T cell repertoires in COVID-19. Study-level background: The origin of the acute and convalescent COVID-19 samples was the United States, Italy and Spain.

This CDR3 contains 16 residues. From germline, CDR1 is SGDLS and CDR2 YYNGEE. Trimming stripped 1 base from V and 0 bases from J, with 13 bases between. Per the original data handling: Reference gene primer amplification yielded estimated nucleated cell counts. Repertoires were generated with immunoSEQ multiplex PCR, while TCRdb's copy carries only in-frame clones and drops some. V, J and clone size were drawn from that table, and D and trimming were deduced from the DNA. The sample includes about 200,000 clones, roughly 76% of them seen just once. The clonotype was recovered from a human donor in a cohort sampled during active COVID-19. Sequenced: peripheral blood. V and J are TRBV9 and TRBJ1-1; TRBD1 is a possible D gene (5 bases). CDR3 residues: CASSVFGGGMNTEAFF. The CDR3 DNA follows: TGTGCCAGCAGCGTATTTGGGGGGGGAATGAACACTGAAGCTTTCTTT.